What follows are 17 T cell receptor beta chains derived from one specimen sequenced in a study of blood T cell repertoires in COVID-19. TCRdb's copy holds only in-frame clones and misses some; the assay was immunoSEQ multiplex PCR. The sample records about 150,000 clones, roughly 85% being singletons. The material sequenced was peripheral blood. All receptors derive from a human donor in a cohort sampled during active COVID-19.

This clone was detected only a few times. The V gene is TRBV7-9, the J gene TRBJ2-5; TRBD2 aligns across 10 bases. This CDR3 region has 15 residues. Germline-derived CDR1 and CDR2 are SEHNR and FQNEAQ (reference sequence). Trimming took 5 bases from V and 1 from J; bases not matched to a gene: 4. DNA of the CDR3: TGTGCCAGCAGCCCTAGCGGGAGCTTCCAAGAGACCCAGTACTTC. Translation gives CASSPSGSFQETQYF.

The chain uses TRBV27 and TRBJ2-7; 10 bases map to TRBD1. Germline V CDR1 and CDR2: MNHEY, SMNVEV (reference sequence). This CDR3 region has 16 residues. V lost 5 bases to trimming and J lost 3 bases; unmatched junction nucleotides: 10. CDR3 bases: TGTGCCAGCAGTGCAATAACCGGGACAGGGGTCTACGAGCAGTACTTC. Translated: CASSAITGTGVYEQYF.

The chain links TRBV5-1 to TRBJ2-3; 7 bases fit TRBD2. This CDR3 is 16 amino acids long. CDR1 is SGHRS, CDR2 YFSETQ, per germline. V shed 0 bases and J 0 bases; nucleotides not matched to a gene: 4. The CDR3 region has the DNA TGCGCCAGCAGCTTGGGTAGCGGGCTAAGCACAGATACGCAGTATTTT. It specifies CASSLGSGLSTDTQYF. The entire variable domain, with the rest obtained from reference TRBV5-1 and TRBJ2-3, is as follows: KAGVTQTPRYLIKTRGQQVTLSCSPISGHRSVSWYQQTPGQGLQFLFEYFSETQRNKGNFPGRFSGRQFSNSRSEMNVSTLELGDSALYLCASSLGSGLSTDTQYFGPGTRLTVL.

This clone was seen only once. The rearrangement links TRBV13 to TRBJ2-7, with 8 bases fitting TRBD1. The CDR3 length is 15 residues. J gave up 1 base and V 4 bases, and 6 bases lay outside the gene matches. Germline V gene sequence: CDR1 PRHDT, CDR2 FYEKMQ (reference sequence). CDR3 in amino acids: CASSWYRTGSYEQYF. CDR3 coding DNA: TGTGCCAGCAGCTGGTATCGGACAGGGTCCTACGAGCAGTACTTC.

This chain links TRBV27 with TRBJ1-3; D uncertain. V lost 3 bases to trimming and J lost 8 bases, with 17 bases between them. Germline values: CDR1 MNHEY, CDR2 SMNVEV (reference sequence). The CDR3 extends over 15 amino acids. The CDR3 nucleotides read TGTGCCAGCAGTTTTTCAGGACTCCTCGCGGACACCATATATTTT. It yields the protein CASSFSGLLADTIYF.

This clone was detected only once. This chain joins TRBV11-3 and TRBJ2-7; 7 nucleotides align to TRBD2. CDR1 and CDR2 (germline): SGHNT, YENEEA. After removal of 5 bases from V and 6 bases from J, the junction contained 7 bases not matched to a gene. The CDR3 is 13 residues long. The CDR3, as DNA: TGTGCCAGCAGCAACACGGGGGGTGGCGAGCAGTACTTC. Amino acid sequence: CASSNTGGGEQYF. The entire variable domain, with the rest obtained from reference TRBV11-3 and TRBJ2-7, is as follows: EAGVVQSPRYKIIEKKQPVAFWCNPISGHNTLYWYLQNLGQGPELLIRYENEEAVDDSQLPKDRFSAERLKGVDSTLKIQPAELGDSAVYLCASSNTGGGEQYFGPGTRLTVT.

The rearrangement uses TRBV18 and TRBJ1-1; TRBD1 agrees at 10 bases. This CDR3 has 16 residues. The junction had 5 bases not matched to a gene; V was cut back by 0 bases and J by 4 bases. CDR1 KGHSH and CDR2 LQKENI come from the germline V gene. The CDR3 reads CASSPPRQGASTEAFF. The DNA for the CDR3 is TGTGCCAGCTCACCACCCAGACAGGGGGCTTCCACTGAAGCTTTCTTT.

The J gene is TRBJ1-3, the V gene TRBV4-3; D ambiguous. V gave up 2 bases and J gave up 2 bases, with 13 bases separating them. The CDR3 totals 16 residues. CDR1 is LGHNA, CDR2 YSLEER, per germline. CDR3 in amino acids: CASSQLRDSAGNTIYF. The DNA of the CDR3 is TGCGCCAGCAGCCAACTACGGGATTCAGCTGGAAACACCATATATTTT.

The V gene is TRBV7-9, the J gene TRBJ2-7; D is ambiguous. Trimming cost V 2 bases and J 4 bases, with 15 bases left between them. Germline CDR1 SEHNR, CDR2 FQNEAQ (reference sequence). The CDR3 consists of 15 residues. The CDR3 is CASSLFRVGFYEQYF. Here the CDR3 DNA reads TGTGCCAGCAGCTTATTCCGGGTCGGATTTTACGAGCAGTACTTC. Variable domain in full (rest from reference TRBV7-9 and TRBJ2-7): DTGVSQNPRHKITKRGQNVTFRCDPISEHNRLYWYRQTLGQGPEFLTYFQNEAQLEKSRLLSDRFSAERPKGSFSTLEIQRTEQGDSAMYLCASSLFRVGFYEQYFGPGTRLTVT.

The chain has TRBV11-3 and TRBJ2-1; 7 positions match TRBD1. From germline, CDR1 is SGHNT and CDR2 YENEEA. V shed 6 bases and J 12 bases; nucleotides not matched to a gene: 11. The CDR3 length is 13 residues. CDR3 in amino acids: CASRRTGSTGQFF. CDR3 nucleotide sequence: TGTGCCAGCAGACGGACAGGTTCTACAGGGCAGTTCTTC.

The rearrangement links TRBV28 to TRBJ2-7; TRBD1 aligns across 7 bases. This CDR3 has 15 amino acids. V gave up 6 bases and J gave up 5 bases; unmatched junction bases: 13. Per the germline V gene, CDR1 is MDHEN and CDR2 is SYDVKM. CDR3 sequence: CASSSPRKGGDEQYF. In DNA, the CDR3 is TGTGCCAGCAGCTCTCCCAGGAAAGGGGGCGACGAGCAGTACTTC. Full variable domain (outside the CDR3, taken from reference TRBV28 and TRBJ2-7): DVKVTQSSRYLVKRTGEKVFLECVQDMDHENMFWYRQDPGLGLRLIYFSYDVKMKEKGDIPEGYSVSREKKERFSLILESASTNQTSMYLCASSSPRKGGDEQYFGPGTRLTVT.

The rearrangement uses TRBV7-2 and TRBJ2-3; 8 bases are a match to TRBD2. Losses at the gene ends were 5 bases for V and 1 base for J; bases not matched to a gene: 11. This CDR3 is 17 amino acids long. Germline-derived CDR1 and CDR2 are SGHTA and FQGNSA. In DNA form, the CDR3 reads TGTGCCAGCAGCAATGGAGCGGGGGTTTCGGGCACAGATACGCAGTATTTT. Encoded protein: CASSNGAGVSGTDTQYF.

V usage is TRBV7-9 and J usage is TRBJ2-2; 8 bases fit TRBD2. With V trimmed by 0 bases and J by 9 bases, 12 bases remained unmatched. The CDR3 length is 17 residues. The germline V gene encodes CDR1 SEHNR and CDR2 FQNEAQ (reference sequence). The CDR3 DNA follows: TGTGCCAGCAGCTTAGCCTCTAGCGGGCCGTTGCACCGGGAGCTGTTTTTT. Protein sequence: CASSLASSGPLHRELFF.

The chain joins TRBV24-1 to TRBJ2-5; possible D gene TRBD2, 6 bases. The CDR3 has 16 amino acids. Trimming left V 2 bases short and J 1 base short, with 13 bases between. Germline values: CDR1 KGHDR, CDR2 SFDVKD. The CDR3 nucleotides read TGTGCCACCAGTGATTACGGAGGGGACCTCCAAGAGACCCAGTACTTC. This encodes CATSDYGGDLQETQYF.

The chain joins TRBV7-9 to TRBJ1-5; 7 bases align to TRBD1. Trimming cost V 5 bases and J 3 bases; bases outside gene matches: 4. Germline lookup yields CDR1 SEHNR and CDR2 FQNEAQ (reference sequence). There are 14 residues in the CDR3. The chain's CDR3 is CASSLGGTNQPQHF. The CDR3 DNA follows: TGTGCCAGCAGCCTAGGGGGCACCAATCAGCCCCAGCATTTT.

This CDR3 reads CASRDRLYEQFF. CDR3 sequence (DNA): TGTGCCAGCAGGGACAGGTTGTATGAGCAGTTCTTC. The V and J genes are TRBV6-5 and TRBJ2-1, with 7 bases identical to TRBD1. Per the germline V gene, CDR1 is MNHEY and CDR2 is SVGAGI. Losses at the gene ends were 6 bases for V and 8 bases for J; bases not matched to a gene: 4. This CDR3 has 12 residues.

The chain has TRBV15 and TRBJ1-5; D may be TRBD1 (5 bases). This CDR3 region has 14 residues. The V end was cut by 6 bases, the J end by 10 bases, with 19 bases between. In germline, CDR1 is LNHNV, CDR2 YYDKDF (reference sequence). Here the CDR3 DNA reads TGTGCCACCAGGGCGCCTGGGGCCCGTGGACCCCAGCATTTT. Its translation: CATRAPGARGPQHF.